Listed here is a single T cell receptor (beta chain). What it binds is not known. The CDR3 length is 21 residues. V shed 3 bases, J shed 11 bases, and the junction held 29 bases outside the gene matches. Germline CDR1 and CDR2: KGHSH and LQKENI. Time point meaning: blood 4 weeks post-SBRT, at nephrectomy. Noted treatment: 15 Gy SBRT to primary tumor, nephrectomy 4 weeks later. Nephrectomy followed 15 Gy stereotactic body radiation by 4 weeks. Sequencing was performed with immunoSEQ multiplex PCR; in TCRdb, only in-frame clones are kept and a portion is missing. Of approximately 70,000 clones in the sample, roughly 80% were seen once. The sample comes from a study of radiation and T cells in renal cell carcinoma. Study conclusions and caveats: In blood, top tumor clones expanded by 2 weeks, shrinking by 4.

The clonotype was recovered from a man aged 55 to 70 with renal cell carcinoma. The chain combines TRBV18 with TRBJ1-4, with 8 bases fitting TRBD1. Source: blood, taken from a patient whose treatment included radiotherapy and nephrectomy. CDR3 sequence (DNA): TGTGCCAGCTCACCCCGGGTTATACGGGCCGCACGGACAGGGCTGGTGGAGAAACTGTTTTTT. Its translation is CASSPRVIRAARTGLVEKLFF.